Presented here are 20 T cell receptor beta chains from one specimen sequenced in a study of shared clonotypes between healthy human individuals. TCRdb keeps only in-frame clones here, not all; method: immunoSEQ multiplex PCR. The sample carries about 1 million clones, around 74% recorded once. Material: memory CD4+ T cells sorted from blood. Sample subset: CD45RA-negative fraction. These receptors originate from a man between 18 and 35 years old in good health.

This clone was recorded a few times. The chain couples TRBV5-1 to TRBJ1-1; D not certain. The ends were cut back, 2 bases at V and 6 bases at J, with 11 bases in the middle. CDR3 size: 13 residues. The germline gives CDR1 SGHRS, CDR2 YFSETQ. This CDR3 is CASSFILGSEAFF. The CDR3 nucleotides read TGCGCCAGCAGCTTTATTCTGGGCTCTGAAGCTTTCTTT.

This clone has a single count. V and J are TRBV5-6 and TRBJ2-2; 8 bases match TRBD2. V was clipped by 2 bases and J by 4 bases; unmatched bases: 4. The germline gives CDR1 SGHDT, CDR2 YYEEEE. The CDR3 sequence is 15 residues long. DNA of the CDR3: TGTGCCAGCAGCTTAGGACTAGCAGGCACCGGGGAGCTGTTTTTT. This gives the protein CASSLGLAGTGELFF.

The chain has TRBV4-1 and TRBJ1-6, with D unclear. Germline CDR1 MGHRA, CDR2 YSYEKL. Trimming shortened V by 1 base and J by 5 bases, and 9 bases separated the two germline ends. The CDR3 has 15 amino acids. The CDR3: CASSQGSSNNSPLHF. CDR3 coding DNA: TGCGCCAGCAGCCAAGGGTCCTCAAATAATTCACCCCTCCACTTT.

The J gene is TRBJ2-7, the V gene TRBV5-1, with 9 positions matching TRBD1. CDR1 is SGHRS, CDR2 YFSETQ, per germline. The CDR3 has 15 amino acids. Losses at the gene ends were 2 bases for V and 3 bases for J; bases not matched to a gene: 6. CDR3: CASSFIPGQGYEQYF. In DNA form, the CDR3 reads TGCGCCAGCAGCTTTATACCGGGACAGGGCTACGAGCAGTACTTC. The whole variable domain, filled in from reference TRBV5-1 and TRBJ2-7, reads KAGVTQTPRYLIKTRGQQVTLSCSPISGHRSVSWYQQTPGQGLQFLFEYFSETQRNKGNFPGRFSGRQFSNSRSEMNVSTLELGDSALYLCASSFIPGQGYEQYFGPGTRLTVT.

The DNA for the CDR3 is TGTGCCAGCAGCGGACAGGGTTCGAACACCGGGGAGCTGTTTTTT. Protein product: CASSGQGSNTGELFF. The chain is built from TRBV7-2 and TRBJ2-2, with 8 bases lining up with TRBD1. The germline V gene encodes CDR1 SGHTA and CDR2 FQGNSA. CDR3 length equals 15 residues. V was pared by 5 bases and J by 0 bases, with 2 bases of the junction left unmatched. Together with reference TRBV7-2 and TRBJ2-2, the CDR3 gives the full variable domain: GAGVSQSPSNKVTEKGKDVELRCDPISGHTALYWYRQSLGQGLEFLIYFQGNSAPDKSGLPSDRFSAERTGGSVSTLTIQRTQQEDSAVYLCASSGQGSNTGELFFGEGSRLTVL.

This clone was seen a single time. The J gene is TRBJ1-6, the V gene TRBV7-2; perhaps TRBD1 as D (6 bases). Germline CDR1 reads SGHTA; CDR2 reads FQGNSA. V lost 1 base and J 9 bases, leaving 16 bases between the germline ends. This CDR3 contains 16 residues. CDR3 coding DNA: TGTGCCAGCAGCTTAGGCCCTACAGGGCAGTTTTCACCCCTCCACTTT. Its protein is CASSLGPTGQFSPLHF.

The genes are TRBV30 and TRBJ2-1, with 7 nucleotides matching TRBD2. CDR1 and CDR2 (germline): GTSNPN, SVGIG (reference sequence). Trimming cost V 8 bases and J 0 bases; bases outside gene matches: 4. This CDR3 has 13 residues. CDR3 loop: CALGGTSYNEQFF. Here the CDR3 DNA reads TGTGCCCTCGGGGGGACCTCCTACAATGAGCAGTTCTTC. The full variable domain, completed using reference TRBV30 and TRBJ2-1, is SQTIHQWPATLVQPVGSPLSLECTVEGTSNPNLYWYRQAAGRGLQLLFYSVGIGQISSEVPQNLSASRPQDRQFILSSKKLLLSDSGFYLCALGGTSYNEQFFGPGTRLTVL.

The table lists this clone with many counts. The rearrangement joins TRBV2 to TRBJ2-7, with D possibly being TRBD2 (6 bases). Germline CDR1 SNHLY, CDR2 FYNNEI. The V end lost 2 bases, the J end lost 5 bases, and 10 bases lay between the germline ends. The CDR3 totals 13 residues. CDR3 bases: TGTGCCAGCAGTGAATTTGGGGAGGACGAGCAGTACTTC. This encodes CASSEFGEDEQYF.

The V and J genes are TRBV5-4 and TRBJ2-6; D is perhaps TRBD1 (5 bases). Germline V gene data show CDR1 as SGHNT and CDR2 as YYREEE (reference sequence). Trimming shortened V by 10 bases and J by 2 bases, and 16 bases separated the two germline ends. The CDR3 loop spans 15 amino acids. This CDR3 is CAFLRGRTGANVLTF. The CDR3 DNA reads TGTGCCTTTTTAAGGGGCAGGACTGGGGCCAACGTCCTGACTTTC.

Concerning this clone: Other DNA variants within this sample encode the same CDR3. This chain uses TRBV19 with TRBJ2-7, with TRBD2 matching 7 bases. Germline lookup yields CDR1 LNHDA and CDR2 SQIVND (reference sequence). V lost 3 bases to trimming and J lost 0 bases; unmatched junction nucleotides: 2. This CDR3 contains 14 residues. CDR3 coding DNA: TGTGCCAGTAGTATGGGCGGGAGCTCCTACGAGCAGTACTTC. Its protein is CASSMGGSSYEQYF.

This rearrangement joins TRBV9 to TRBJ1-2, with a weak D call TRBD1 (6 bases). Trimming removed 0 bases from V and 8 bases from J, with 17 bases in between. This CDR3 contains 15 residues. Germline CDR1 and CDR2: SGDLS and YYNGEE. The CDR3 DNA sequence: TGTGCCAGCAGCGTAGCTGGCGGAGGGGGAGAGGGCTACACCTTC. Residues: CASSVAGGGGEGYTF.

This clone was found a few times. The chain employs TRBV9 and TRBJ2-3; D remains unclear. Trimming stripped 3 bases from V and 5 bases from J, with 10 bases between. The germline V gene has CDR1 SGDLS and CDR2 YYNGEE. The CDR3 is 13 amino acids. The CDR3 DNA reads as TGTGCCAGCAGCGCTAGATCTGGAGATACGCAGTATTTT. Encoded protein: CASSARSGDTQYF.

The V call is TRBV5-1, the J call TRBJ2-1, with TRBD2 matching over 8 bases. Looked up from germline, CDR1 is SGHRS and CDR2 is YFSETQ. This CDR3 region has 14 residues. Trimming removed 4 bases from V and 13 bases from J; junction bases left unmatched: 13. In DNA, the CDR3 is TGCGCCAGCAGCCCGGGAGGGGACTGGGTCTTACAGTTCTTC. It translates to CASSPGGDWVLQFF.

The rearrangement joins TRBV7-9 to TRBJ2-5; D is perhaps TRBD1 or TRBD2 (5 bases each). CDR3 length: 15 amino acids. Germline V gene sequence: CDR1 SEHNR, CDR2 FQNEAQ (reference sequence). Deletions cut 5 bases from V and 2 bases from J, with 15 bases between. This CDR3 is CASSVGTLAQETQYF. In nucleotides, the CDR3 is TGTGCCAGCAGCGTGGGGACCTTAGCTCAAGAGACCCAGTACTTC.

The V gene is TRBV10-3, the J gene TRBJ2-2, with D unclear. The ends were cut back, 4 bases at V and 0 bases at J, with 6 bases in the middle. Germline CDR1 is ENHRY and CDR2 is SYGVKD. The CDR3 is 14 residues long. CDR3: CAISGRANTGELFF. CDR3 in DNA: TGTGCCATCAGTGGCAGAGCGAACACCGGGGAGCTGTTTTTT.

The table lists this clone with a few counts. The chain employs TRBV6-1 and TRBJ1-2, with D maybe TRBD1 (5 bases). This CDR3 spans 15 amino acids. V was cut by 3 bases and J by 4 bases, with 15 bases left in between. CDR1 is MNHNS and CDR2 is SASEGT in the germline V gene. CDR3 sequence reads: CASSEGLKKPYGYTF. The CDR3 region has the DNA TGTGCCAGCAGTGAGGGACTGAAGAAACCCTATGGCTACACCTTC.

This clone was observed a few times. This chain joins TRBV21-1 and TRBJ1-1; the D call in the table, TRBD1, was not verified against the DNA. TRBV21-1 is deemed a pseudogene. The CDR3 runs 15 residues. CDR3 region: CASSNGQGGNTEAFF. CDR3 nucleotides: TGTGCCAGCAGCAACGGACAGGGGGGGAACACTGAAGCTTTCTTT.

The chain carries TRBV12-5 and TRBJ1-4, with a possible D match to TRBD1 (5 bases). The CDR3 has 17 amino acids. V gave up 6 bases and J gave up 0 bases, with 17 bases separating them. Germline CDR1 and CDR2: LGHNT and FRNRAP. CDR3 loop: CASGQGLKGATNEKLFF. The CDR3 region has the DNA TGTGCTAGTGGCCAGGGCCTAAAAGGGGCAACTAATGAAAAACTGTTTTTT.

This chain connects TRBV18 to TRBJ1-4; 12 nucleotides line up with TRBD1. V trimming: 3 bases; J trimming: 3 bases; junction bases outside the gene matches: 8. Germline assignment: CDR1 KGHSH and CDR2 LQKENI. The CDR3 extends over 18 amino acids. In nucleotides, the CDR3 is TGTGCCAGCTCACCCTACGGGACAGGGGGCGATCCTAATGAAAAACTGTTTTTT. This encodes CASSPYGTGGDPNEKLFF.

The V and J genes are TRBV6-1 and TRBJ1-2; the match to TRBD1 covers 10 bases. Losses at the gene ends were 9 bases for V and 4 bases for J; bases not matched to a gene: 11. Germline V gives CDR1 MNHNS, CDR2 SASEGT. This CDR3 is built from 15 residues. The CDR3 protein is CASNTGTGVFYGYTF. Here the CDR3 DNA reads TGTGCCAGTAACACCGGGACAGGGGTTTTCTATGGCTACACCTTC.